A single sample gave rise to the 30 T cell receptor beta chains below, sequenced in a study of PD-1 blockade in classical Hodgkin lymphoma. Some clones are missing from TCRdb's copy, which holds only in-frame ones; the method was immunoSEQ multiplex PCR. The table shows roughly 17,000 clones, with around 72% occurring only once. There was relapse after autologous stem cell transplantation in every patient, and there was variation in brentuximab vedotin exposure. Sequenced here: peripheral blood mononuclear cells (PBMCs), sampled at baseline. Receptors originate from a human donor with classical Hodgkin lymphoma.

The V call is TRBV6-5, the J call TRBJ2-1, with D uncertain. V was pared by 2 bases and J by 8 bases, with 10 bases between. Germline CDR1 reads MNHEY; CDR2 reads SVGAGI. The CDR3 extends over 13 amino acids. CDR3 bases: TGTGCCAGCAGTTACATCGGTGGCCATGAGCAGTTCTTC. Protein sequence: CASSYIGGHEQFF.

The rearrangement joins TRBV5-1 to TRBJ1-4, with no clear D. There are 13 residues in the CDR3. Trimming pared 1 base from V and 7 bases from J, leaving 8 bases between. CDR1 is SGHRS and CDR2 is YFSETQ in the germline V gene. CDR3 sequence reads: CASSLPDGEKLFF. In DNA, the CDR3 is TGCGCCAGCAGCTTGCCGGACGGTGAAAAACTGTTTTTT.

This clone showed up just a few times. The CDR3 is CAWSVGGQNIQYF. The CDR3 coding sequence is TGTGCCTGGAGTGTCGGCGGCCAAAACATTCAGTACTTC. This chain joins TRBV30 and TRBJ2-4; no clear D. CDR3 length: 13 amino acids. Trimming took 0 bases from V and 5 from J, leaving 8 bases between them. In germline, CDR1 is GTSNPN, CDR2 SVGIG (reference sequence).

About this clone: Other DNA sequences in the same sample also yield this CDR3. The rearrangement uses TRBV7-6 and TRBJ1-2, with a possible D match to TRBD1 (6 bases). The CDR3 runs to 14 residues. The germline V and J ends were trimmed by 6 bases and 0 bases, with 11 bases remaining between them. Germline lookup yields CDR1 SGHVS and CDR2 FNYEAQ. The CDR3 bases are TGTGCCAGCAGTCCTACAGGGACTAACTATGGCTACACCTTC. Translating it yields CASSPTGTNYGYTF.

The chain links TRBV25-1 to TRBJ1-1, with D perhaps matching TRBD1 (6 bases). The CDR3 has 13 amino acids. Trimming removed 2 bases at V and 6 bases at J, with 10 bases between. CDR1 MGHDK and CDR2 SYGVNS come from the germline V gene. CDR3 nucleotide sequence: TGTGCCAGCAGTGAAACAGGGAGAGCTGAAGCTTTCTTT. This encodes CASSETGRAEAFF.

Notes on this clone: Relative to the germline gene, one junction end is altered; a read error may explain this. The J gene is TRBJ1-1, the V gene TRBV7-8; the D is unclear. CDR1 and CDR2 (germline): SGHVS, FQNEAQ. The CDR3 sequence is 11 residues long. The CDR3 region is CASRLGGRAFF. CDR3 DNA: TGTGCCAGCCGCTTAGGAGGACGGGCTTTCTTT. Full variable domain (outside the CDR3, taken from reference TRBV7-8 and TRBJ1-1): GAGVSQSPRYKVAKRGQDVALRCDPISGHVSLFWYQQALGQGPEFLTYFQNEAQLDKSGLPSDRFFAERPEGSVSTLKIQRTQQEDSAVYLCASRLGGRAFFGQGTRLTVV.

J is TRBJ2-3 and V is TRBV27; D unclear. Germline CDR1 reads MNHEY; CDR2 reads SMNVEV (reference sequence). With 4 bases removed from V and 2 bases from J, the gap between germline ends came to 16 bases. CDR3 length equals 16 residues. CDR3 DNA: TGTGCCAGCAGTTCCCTAGGGATCCTAAACACAGATACGCAGTATTTT. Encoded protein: CASSSLGILNTDTQYF.

The CDR3 region has the DNA TGTGCCAGCAGCCTTAGCGGGGGGGCGTACCAAGAGACCCAGTACTTC. Amino acids: CASSLSGGAYQETQYF. This sequence joins TRBV7-2 and TRBJ2-5; TRBD2 matches at 11 bases. Germline V gene data show CDR1 as SGHTA and CDR2 as FQGNSA. The CDR3 consists of 16 residues. With V trimmed by 5 bases and J by 0 bases, 5 bases remained unmatched.

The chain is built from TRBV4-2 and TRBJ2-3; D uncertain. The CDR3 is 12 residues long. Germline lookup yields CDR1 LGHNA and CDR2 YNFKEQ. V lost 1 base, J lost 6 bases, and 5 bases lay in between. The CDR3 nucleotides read TGTGCCAGCAGCCAAGGGTCGGATACGCAGTATTTT. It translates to CASSQGSDTQYF.

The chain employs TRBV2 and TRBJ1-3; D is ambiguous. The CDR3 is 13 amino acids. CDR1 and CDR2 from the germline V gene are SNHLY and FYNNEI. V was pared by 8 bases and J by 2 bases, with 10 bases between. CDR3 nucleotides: TGTGCCAGCGCGAGCCTTGCTGGAAACACCATATATTTT. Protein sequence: CASASLAGNTIYF.

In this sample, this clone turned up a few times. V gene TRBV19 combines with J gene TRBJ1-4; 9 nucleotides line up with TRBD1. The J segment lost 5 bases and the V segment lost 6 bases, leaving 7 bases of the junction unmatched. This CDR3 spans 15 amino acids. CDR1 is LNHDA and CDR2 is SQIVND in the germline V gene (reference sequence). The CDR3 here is CASSQPGQGNEKLFF. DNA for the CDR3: TGTGCCAGTAGCCAGCCGGGACAGGGAAATGAAAAACTGTTTTTT.

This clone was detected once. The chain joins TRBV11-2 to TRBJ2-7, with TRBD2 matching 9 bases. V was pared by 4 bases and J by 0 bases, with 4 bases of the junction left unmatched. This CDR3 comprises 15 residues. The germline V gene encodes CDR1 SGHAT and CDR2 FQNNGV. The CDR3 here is CASSWTSASSYEQYF. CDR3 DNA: TGTGCCAGCAGCTGGACTAGCGCTAGCTCCTACGAGCAGTACTTC. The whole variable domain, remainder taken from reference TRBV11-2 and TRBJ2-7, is EAGVAQSPRYKIIEKRQSVAFWCNPISGHATLYWYQQILGQGPKLLIQFQNNGVVDDSQLPKDRFSAERLKGVDSTLKIQPAKLEDSAVYLCASSWTSASSYEQYFGPGTRLTVT.

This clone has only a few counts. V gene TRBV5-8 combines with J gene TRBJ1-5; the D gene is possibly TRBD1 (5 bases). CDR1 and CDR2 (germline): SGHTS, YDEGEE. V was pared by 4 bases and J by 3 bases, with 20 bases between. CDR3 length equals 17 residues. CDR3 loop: CASSPMWGLGINQPQHF. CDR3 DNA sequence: TGTGCCAGCAGCCCCATGTGGGGCCTTGGGATCAATCAGCCCCAGCATTTT.

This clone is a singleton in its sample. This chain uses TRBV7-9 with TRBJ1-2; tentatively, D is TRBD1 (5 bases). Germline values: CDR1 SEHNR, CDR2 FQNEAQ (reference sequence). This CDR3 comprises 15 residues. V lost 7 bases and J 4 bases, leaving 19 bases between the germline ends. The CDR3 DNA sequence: TGTGCCAGCACCATGGCCCCGGGGGGGGGCTATGGCTACACCTTC. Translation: CASTMAPGGGYGYTF.

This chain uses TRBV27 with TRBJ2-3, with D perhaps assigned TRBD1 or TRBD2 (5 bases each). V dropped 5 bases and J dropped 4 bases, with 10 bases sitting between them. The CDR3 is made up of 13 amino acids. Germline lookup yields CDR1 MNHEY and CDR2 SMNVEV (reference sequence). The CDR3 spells CASSRGRPDTQYF. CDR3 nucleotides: TGTGCCAGCAGTCGGGGCCGTCCAGATACGCAGTATTTT.

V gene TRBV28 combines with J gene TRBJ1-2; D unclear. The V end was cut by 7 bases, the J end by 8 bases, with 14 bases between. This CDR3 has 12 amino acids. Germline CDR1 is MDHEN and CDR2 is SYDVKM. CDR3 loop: CASMAVAPGYTF. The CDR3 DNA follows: TGTGCCAGCATGGCGGTCGCCCCCGGCTACACCTTC.

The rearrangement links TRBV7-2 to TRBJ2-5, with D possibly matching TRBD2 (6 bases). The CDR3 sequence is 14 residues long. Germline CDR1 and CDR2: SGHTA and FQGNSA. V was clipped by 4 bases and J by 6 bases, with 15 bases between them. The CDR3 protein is CASSSGVYLKTQYF. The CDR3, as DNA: TGTGCCAGCAGCTCGGGGGTATACTTGAAGACCCAGTACTTC.

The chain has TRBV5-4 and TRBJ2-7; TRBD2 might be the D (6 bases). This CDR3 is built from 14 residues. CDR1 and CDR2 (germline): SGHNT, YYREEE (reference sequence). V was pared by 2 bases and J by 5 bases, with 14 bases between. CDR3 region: CASSLPGVFHEQYF. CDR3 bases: TGTGCCAGCAGCTTACCGGGGGTATTTCACGAGCAGTACTTC.

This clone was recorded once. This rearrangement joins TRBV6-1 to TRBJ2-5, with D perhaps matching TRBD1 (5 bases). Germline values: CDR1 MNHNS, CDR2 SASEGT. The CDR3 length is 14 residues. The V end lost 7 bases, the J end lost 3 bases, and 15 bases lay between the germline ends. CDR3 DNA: TGTGCCAGCACCATGGGGCAGGCCGAAGAGACCCAGTACTTC. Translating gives CASTMGQAEETQYF.

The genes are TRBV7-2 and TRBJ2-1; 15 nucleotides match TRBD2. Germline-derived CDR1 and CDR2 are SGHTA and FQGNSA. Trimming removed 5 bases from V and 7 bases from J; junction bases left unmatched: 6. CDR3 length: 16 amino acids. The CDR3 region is CASSPGLAGGENEQFF. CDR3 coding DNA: TGTGCCAGCAGCCCGGGACTAGCGGGAGGAGAAAATGAGCAGTTCTTC.

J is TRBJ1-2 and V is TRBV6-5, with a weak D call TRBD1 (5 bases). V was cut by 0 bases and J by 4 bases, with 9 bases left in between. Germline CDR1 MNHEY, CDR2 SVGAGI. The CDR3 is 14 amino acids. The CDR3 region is CASSYSQGPYGYTF. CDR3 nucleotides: TGTGCCAGCAGTTACTCGCAGGGTCCCTATGGCTACACCTTC.

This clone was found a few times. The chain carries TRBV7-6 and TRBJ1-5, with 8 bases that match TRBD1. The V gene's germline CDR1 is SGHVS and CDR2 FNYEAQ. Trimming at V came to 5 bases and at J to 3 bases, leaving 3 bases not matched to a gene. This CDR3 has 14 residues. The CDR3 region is CASSPDRANQPQHF. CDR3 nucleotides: TGTGCCAGCAGCCCGGACAGGGCCAATCAGCCCCAGCATTTT.

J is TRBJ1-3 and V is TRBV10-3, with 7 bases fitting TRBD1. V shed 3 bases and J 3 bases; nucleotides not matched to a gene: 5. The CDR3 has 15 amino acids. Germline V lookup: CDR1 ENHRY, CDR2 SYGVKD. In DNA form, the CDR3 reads TGTGCCATCAGTGAAGTACAGGGGAATGGAAACACCATATATTTT. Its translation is CAISEVQGNGNTIYF.

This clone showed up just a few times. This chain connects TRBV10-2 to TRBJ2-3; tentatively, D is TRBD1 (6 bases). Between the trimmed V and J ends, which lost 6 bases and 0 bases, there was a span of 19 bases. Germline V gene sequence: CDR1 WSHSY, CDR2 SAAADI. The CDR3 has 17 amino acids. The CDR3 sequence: CASSPNVWGPSTDTQYF. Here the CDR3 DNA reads TGCGCCAGCAGCCCCAACGTATGGGGGCCCAGCACAGATACGCAGTATTTT.

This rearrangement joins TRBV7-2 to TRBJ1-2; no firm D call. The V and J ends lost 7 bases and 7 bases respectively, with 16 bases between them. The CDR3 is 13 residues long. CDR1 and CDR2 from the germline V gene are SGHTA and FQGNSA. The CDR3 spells CASTLVGVGGYTF. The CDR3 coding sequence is TGTGCCAGCACCCTTGTTGGGGTGGGTGGCTACACCTTC.

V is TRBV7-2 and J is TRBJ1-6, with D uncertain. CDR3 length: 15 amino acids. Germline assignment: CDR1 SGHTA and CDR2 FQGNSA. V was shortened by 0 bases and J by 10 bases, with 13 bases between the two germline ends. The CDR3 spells CASSLADKRGSPLHF. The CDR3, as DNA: TGTGCCAGCAGCTTAGCTGACAAGAGAGGGTCACCCCTCCACTTT.

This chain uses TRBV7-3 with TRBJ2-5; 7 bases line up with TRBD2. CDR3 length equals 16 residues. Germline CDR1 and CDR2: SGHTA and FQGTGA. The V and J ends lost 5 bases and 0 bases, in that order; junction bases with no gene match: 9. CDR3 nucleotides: TGTGCCAGCAGCCCCCAGGGTAGCGGGTACCAAGAGACCCAGTACTTC. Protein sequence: CASSPQGSGYQETQYF.

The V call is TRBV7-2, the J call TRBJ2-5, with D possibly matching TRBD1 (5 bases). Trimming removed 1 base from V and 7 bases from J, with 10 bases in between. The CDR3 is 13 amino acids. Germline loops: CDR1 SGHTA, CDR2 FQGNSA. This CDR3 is CASSLGGLGTQYF. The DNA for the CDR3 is TGTGCCAGCAGCTTAGGGGGCCTGGGGACCCAGTACTTC.

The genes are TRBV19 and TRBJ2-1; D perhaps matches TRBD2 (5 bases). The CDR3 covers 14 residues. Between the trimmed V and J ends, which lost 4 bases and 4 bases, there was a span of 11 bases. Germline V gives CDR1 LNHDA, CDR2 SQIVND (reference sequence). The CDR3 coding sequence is TGTGCCAGTAGTACCCGGACTTTGTACAATGAGCAGTTCTTC. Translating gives CASSTRTLYNEQFF. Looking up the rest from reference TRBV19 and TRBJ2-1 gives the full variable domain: DGGITQSPKYLFRKEGQNVTLSCEQNLNHDAMYWYRQDPGQGLRLIYYSQIVNDFQKGDIAEGYSVSREKKESFPLTVTSAQKNPTAFYLCASSTRTLYNEQFFGPGTRLTVL.

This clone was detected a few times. DNA of the CDR3: TGTGCCAGCAGTTTTATTGGGACAGGGAACACTGAAGCTTTCTTT. Translating gives CASSFIGTGNTEAFF. This chain joins TRBV28 and TRBJ1-1; 8 bases fit TRBD1. Germline CDR1 MDHEN, CDR2 SYDVKM. V shed 3 bases, J shed 1 base, and the junction held 4 bases outside the gene matches. The CDR3 sequence is 15 residues long.